This TCR beta chain was sequenced for a study of blood T cell repertoires in COVID-19. Across the study: Specimens from acute and convalescent COVID-19 originated in the United States, Italy and Spain. Sample material is recorded as cDNA or gDNA derived from T cells, B-cell-depleted T cells, or PBMCs.

In the study's own analysis: By means of reference gene primer amplification, nucleated cell counts were estimated. Here immunoSEQ multiplex PCR was the method, and the copy in TCRdb shows in-frame clones only, minus some. The V and J calls and clone size come from that table; D and trimming were worked out from the DNA. The sample has approximately 270,000 clones, 86% seen once. V trimming: 6 bases; J trimming: 5 bases; junction bases outside the gene matches: 20. The germline V gene has CDR1 ENHRY and CDR2 SYGVKD. The CDR3 has 18 residues. The sample was peripheral blood. The clonotype originates from a man aged 35-49 years with active or convalescent COVID-19. The gene calls are TRBV10-3 and TRBJ2-7, with 9 nucleotides matching TRBD1. This CDR3 reads CAIREISTGTGFHHEQYF. CDR3 sequence (DNA): TGTGCCATCAGAGAAATATCCACCGGGACAGGGTTCCACCACGAGCAGTACTTC.